The 28 T cell receptor beta chains below come from one sample, sequenced in a study of T cell changes during pregnancy in multiple sclerosis. TCRdb's copy holds only in-frame clones and misses some; the assay was immunoSEQ multiplex PCR. The table lists about 23,000 clones, over 75% of them singletons. The specimen was CD8+ T cells from peripheral blood mononuclear cells, collected before pregnancy. The origin of the receptors is a female donor with multiple sclerosis, enrolled in a pregnancy study.

This clone was found a few times. The chain joins TRBV7-9 to TRBJ2-1, with 12 bases fitting TRBD2. Germline CDR1 and CDR2: SEHNR and FQNEAQ (reference sequence). J was trimmed by 5 bases and V by 5 bases; bases with no gene match: 4. The CDR3 has 15 residues. As DNA, the CDR3 is TGTGCCAGCAGCCTTCGGACTAGCGGGGACAATGAGCAGTTCTTC. Residues: CASSLRTSGDNEQFF.

The CDR3 protein is CASSQAPAGRSEQYF. CDR3 nucleotide sequence: TGCGCCAGCAGCCAAGCTCCAGCAGGGCGCAGCGAGCAGTACTTC. The rearrangement links TRBV4-3 to TRBJ2-7; D may be TRBD1 (5 bases). This CDR3 comprises 15 residues. The ends were cut back, 1 base at V and 6 bases at J, with 16 bases in the middle. The germline V gene has CDR1 LGHNA and CDR2 YSLEER.

The rearrangement uses TRBV13 and TRBJ2-2, with a weak D call TRBD2 (5 bases). This CDR3 contains 14 residues. Germline lookup yields CDR1 PRHDT and CDR2 FYEKMQ (reference sequence). V lost 4 bases and J 5 bases, leaving 11 bases between the germline ends. The CDR3 nucleotides are TGTGCCAGCAGCTCCGGCGGAGGTACCGGGGAGCTGTTTTTT. This codes for CASSSGGGTGELFF.

This clone was seen only once. The chain employs TRBV13 and TRBJ2-5, with D perhaps TRBD1 (5 bases). With 5 bases removed from V and 5 bases from J, the gap between germline ends came to 12 bases. The CDR3 contains 13 residues. Germline V gene lookup returns CDR1 PRHDT and CDR2 FYEKMQ (reference sequence). CDR3 nucleotides: TGTGCCAGCAGCGGCAGGGTGAGGGAGACCCAGTACTTC. Amino acid sequence: CASSGRVRETQYF.

The chain links TRBV4-2 to TRBJ2-7; the D is unclear. The germline V gene encodes CDR1 LGHNA and CDR2 YNFKEQ. The CDR3 contains 13 residues. Trimming removed 3 bases at V and 2 bases at J, with 8 bases between. The CDR3 nucleotides are TGTGCCAGCAGCCAGCGGTACGCCTACGAGCAGTACTTC. This gives the protein CASSQRYAYEQYF.

V is TRBV10-3 and J is TRBJ1-1, with 7 positions matching TRBD1. The ends lost 8 bases at V and 3 bases at J; junction bases unmatched: 3. The germline V gene has CDR1 ENHRY and CDR2 SYGVKD. The CDR3 contains 12 residues. In DNA form, the CDR3 reads TGTGCCATCGGCCAGGGGGACACTGAAGCTTTCTTT. It encodes CAIGQGDTEAFF.

V and J are TRBV7-9 and TRBJ2-5; D call uncertain. CDR1 and CDR2 (germline): SEHNR, FQNEAQ (reference sequence). V was clipped by 5 bases and J by 1 base, with 14 bases between them. There are 15 residues in the CDR3. CDR3 sequence (DNA): TGTGCCAGCAGCCCTCGTTATGGCATCCAAGAGACCCAGTACTTC. This sequence encodes CASSPRYGIQETQYF.

This chain links TRBV28 with TRBJ2-7, with 8 bases matching TRBD1. This CDR3 spans 13 amino acids. Germline V gene data show CDR1 as MDHEN and CDR2 as SYDVKM. Trimming cost V 10 bases and J 0 bases; bases outside gene matches: 5. The CDR3 sequence is CAIRQGYSYEQYF. CDR3 DNA: TGTGCCATCCGACAGGGGTACTCCTACGAGCAGTACTTC.

This chain connects TRBV19 to TRBJ2-5; no definite D call. Germline assignment: CDR1 LNHDA and CDR2 SQIVND (reference sequence). The CDR3 consists of 13 residues. Trimming left V 6 bases short and J 5 bases short, with 13 bases between. In DNA form, the CDR3 reads TGTGCCAGTAGCCTGGTCCTTCGGGAGACCCAGTACTTC. Translating it yields CASSLVLRETQYF.

This sequence joins TRBV2 and TRBJ2-1; the match to TRBD2 covers 9 bases. Germline V CDR1 and CDR2: SNHLY, FYNNEI. The V segment lost 6 bases and the J segment 6 bases; nucleotides outside the gene matches: 9. The CDR3 has 15 residues. In DNA form, the CDR3 reads TGTGCCAGCAGAAACAGGACTAGCGAGGCCAATGAGCAGTTCTTC. Protein sequence: CASRNRTSEANEQFF.

V usage is TRBV2 and J usage is TRBJ1-4; perhaps TRBD1 as D (6 bases). The ends were cut back, 5 bases at V and 7 bases at J, with 17 bases in the middle. This CDR3 has 15 amino acids. Germline V lookup: CDR1 SNHLY, CDR2 FYNNEI. The CDR3 bases are TGTGCCAGCAGTCGCTGCCAGGGGTGCAGTGAAAAACTGTTTTTT. Translating gives CASSRCQGCSEKLFF.

This chain joins TRBV19 and TRBJ2-2; 12 bases fit TRBD2. CDR1 and CDR2 from the germline V gene are LNHDA and SQIVND (reference sequence). This CDR3 region has 16 residues. J gave up 5 bases and V 3 bases, and 4 bases lay outside the gene matches. CDR3 DNA: TGTGCCAGTAGTATGCGGACTAGCGGGATTACCGGGGAGCTGTTTTTT. Encoded protein: CASSMRTSGITGELFF.

The rearrangement uses TRBV28 and TRBJ2-7, with 9 nucleotides matching TRBD2. CDR1 MDHEN and CDR2 SYDVKM come from the germline V gene. J was trimmed by 4 bases and V by 6 bases; bases with no gene match: 13. CDR3 length equals 16 residues. The DNA of the CDR3 is TGTGCCAGCAGCCTATTTACCGGGACTAGCCCATACGAGCAGTACTTC. It codes for CASSLFTGTSPYEQYF.

The CDR3 protein is CASSWGASGITDTQYF. The CDR3, as DNA: TGTGCCAGCAGTTGGGGAGCGTCGGGGATCACAGATACGCAGTATTTT. The chain is built from TRBV27 and TRBJ2-3; the D gene is possibly TRBD2 (5 bases). Germline values: CDR1 MNHEY, CDR2 SMNVEV (reference sequence). V lost 4 bases to trimming and J lost 2 bases, with 16 bases between them. This CDR3 is built from 16 residues.

Only a few counts were recorded for this clone. The chain recombines TRBV27 with TRBJ2-2; maybe TRBD1 (6 bases). This CDR3 region has 13 residues. Germline V lookup: CDR1 MNHEY, CDR2 SMNVEV (reference sequence). The V end lost 0 bases, the J end lost 10 bases, and 9 bases lay between the germline ends. The CDR3 is CASSLSGGLELFF. Written as DNA, the CDR3 is TGTGCCAGCAGTTTATCTGGGGGCTTGGAGCTGTTTTTT.

Points on this clone: At one end the junction does not follow the germline gene, possibly because of a read error. The chain links TRBV7-7 to TRBJ2-7, with TRBD2 identical over 7 bases. The CDR3 runs to 16 residues. Germline CDR1 is SSHAT and CDR2 is FNYEAQ (reference sequence). CDR3: CASSSGEPQIGYEQYF. DNA for the CDR3: TGTGCTAGCAGCAGCGGGGAGCCCCAGATCGGCTACGAGCAGTACTTC. Full variable domain (rest looked up from reference TRBV7-7 and TRBJ2-7): GAGVSQSPRYKVTKRGQDVTLRCDPISSHATLYWYQQALGQGPEFLTYFNYEAQPDKSGLPSDRFSAERPEGSISTLTIQRTEQRDSAMYRCASSSGEPQIGYEQYFGPGTRLTVT.

The CDR3, as DNA: TGTGCCAGCAGCCTTAGTCAGCAGGACAGAGTTAATCAGCCCCAGCATTTT. It encodes CASSLSQQDRVNQPQHF. The chain couples TRBV11-2 to TRBJ1-5; TRBD1 is a possible D gene (6 bases). Looked up from germline, CDR1 is SGHAT and CDR2 is FQNNGV. The ends were cut back, 5 bases at V and 4 bases at J, with 21 bases in the middle. CDR3 length: 17 amino acids. Variable domain in full (rest from reference TRBV11-2 and TRBJ1-5): EAGVAQSPRYKIIEKRQSVAFWCNPISGHATLYWYQQILGQGPKLLIQFQNNGVVDDSQLPKDRFSAERLKGVDSTLKIQPAKLEDSAVYLCASSLSQQDRVNQPQHFGDGTRLSIL.

The chain has TRBV7-9 and TRBJ2-7; 8 bases line up with TRBD2. The CDR3 consists of 12 residues. The germline gives CDR1 SEHNR, CDR2 FQNEAQ (reference sequence). J gave up 5 bases and V 5 bases, and 2 bases lay outside the gene matches. DNA for the CDR3: TGTGCCAGCAGCCGGGGGGGCGACGAGCAGTACTTC. Its protein is CASSRGGDEQYF.

The chain joins TRBV19 to TRBJ1-2; maybe TRBD1 (5 bases). Germline CDR1 LNHDA, CDR2 SQIVND (reference sequence). Trimming cost V 0 bases and J 4 bases, with 15 bases left between them. The CDR3 is 16 residues long. The DNA for the CDR3 is TGTGCCAGTAGTATAGACTCGGCAGGGCCCCTCTATGGCTACACCTTC. Translated, it gives CASSIDSAGPLYGYTF. Full variable domain (missing parts from reference TRBV19 and TRBJ1-2): DGGITQSPKYLFRKEGQNVTLSCEQNLNHDAMYWYRQDPGQGLRLIYYSQIVNDFQKGDIAEGYSVSREKKESFPLTVTSAQKNPTAFYLCASSIDSAGPLYGYTFGSGTRLTVV.

V usage is TRBV5-1 and J usage is TRBJ2-7, with 14 bases that match TRBD2. V shed 3 bases and J 7 bases; nucleotides not matched to a gene: 9. The germline V gene encodes CDR1 SGHRS and CDR2 YFSETQ. There are 16 residues in the CDR3. The chain's CDR3 is CASSSEVGLAGVEQYF. CDR3 DNA: TGCGCCAGCAGCTCGGAAGTGGGACTAGCGGGAGTTGAGCAGTACTTC.

The chain couples TRBV5-1 to TRBJ2-6, with 7 bases identical to TRBD1. The CDR3 spans 15 residues. J was trimmed by 1 base and V by 7 bases; bases with no gene match: 5. Per the germline V gene, CDR1 is SGHRS and CDR2 is YFSETQ. CDR3 in amino acids: CASDTGDSGANVLTF. The CDR3 DNA sequence: TGCGCCAGCGACACAGGGGATTCTGGGGCCAACGTCCTGACTTTC.

This chain joins TRBV27 and TRBJ2-1, with 8 bases lining up with TRBD2. The V segment lost 5 bases and the J segment 0 bases; nucleotides outside the gene matches: 3. Germline CDR1 MNHEY, CDR2 SMNVEV (reference sequence). This CDR3 is 15 amino acids long. In nucleotides, the CDR3 is TGTGCCAGCAGTACGGGGACTAGCTCCTACAATGAGCAGTTCTTC. Protein product: CASSTGTSSYNEQFF.

The rearrangement links TRBV27 to TRBJ2-3; possible D gene TRBD2, 5 bases. V was cut by 6 bases and J by 2 bases, with 6 bases left in between. Per germline, CDR1 MNHEY and CDR2 SMNVEV (reference sequence). The CDR3 is made up of 12 amino acids. The CDR3 DNA follows: TGTGCCAGCAGCGACTACACAGATACGCAGTATTTT. Residues: CASSDYTDTQYF.

The genes are TRBV5-6 and TRBJ2-7; the D gene is possibly TRBD1 (6 bases). Germline CDR1 SGHDT, CDR2 YYEEEE. V shed 0 bases and J shed 3 bases, with 13 bases lying between them. The CDR3 sequence is 15 residues long. The CDR3 bases are TGTGCCAGCAGCTTGGGCCAGGGGAAGGACTACGAGCAGTACTTC. Translation: CASSLGQGKDYEQYF.

This chain links TRBV7-6 with TRBJ2-7; 8 bases align to TRBD1. CDR1 is SGHVS and CDR2 is FNYEAQ in the germline V gene. Trimming removed 4 bases from V and 6 bases from J; junction bases left unmatched: 8. The CDR3 has 14 residues. The CDR3 nucleotides are TGTGCCAGCAGCTCTGCCGGGACAGGTGCCGAGCAGTACTTC. Translated: CASSSAGTGAEQYF. The full variable domain, completed using reference TRBV7-6 and TRBJ2-7, is GAGVSQSPRYKVTKRGQDVALRCDPISGHVSLYWYRQALGQGPEFLTYFNYEAQQDKSGLPNDRFSAERPEGSISTLTIQRTEQRDSAMYRCASSSAGTGAEQYFGPGTRLTVT.

The J gene is TRBJ2-2, the V gene TRBV2, with 8 bases fitting TRBD1. J lost 6 bases, V lost 4 bases, and 13 bases had no gene match. Germline CDR1 and CDR2: SNHLY and FYNNEI. This CDR3 is 17 amino acids long. CDR3 sequence: CASSGPQGALMAGELFF. DNA of the CDR3: TGTGCCAGCAGTGGCCCTCAGGGGGCGCTAATGGCCGGGGAGCTGTTTTTT.

The CDR3 DNA is TGTGCCAGCAGCCCTGAGGGTCGGGCCAACGTCCTGACTTTC. Protein: CASSPEGRANVLTF. V usage is TRBV5-4 and J usage is TRBJ2-6, with D possibly TRBD2 on 5 matching bases. V lost 4 bases to trimming and J lost 5 bases, with 10 bases between them. Germline assignment: CDR1 SGHNT and CDR2 YYREEE (reference sequence). The CDR3 loop spans 14 amino acids.

This clone appeared once. The chain uses TRBV7-9 and TRBJ2-7, with 10 positions matching TRBD2. From germline, CDR1 is SEHNR and CDR2 FQNEAQ (reference sequence). The V and J ends lost 8 bases and 4 bases, in that order; junction bases with no gene match: 17. The CDR3 is made up of 17 amino acids. Written as DNA, the CDR3 is TGTGCCAGCGGCGAATGGGGCCAAGCGGGAGGGCCTTACGAGCAGTACTTC. It yields the protein CASGEWGQAGGPYEQYF. The entire variable domain, with the rest obtained from reference TRBV7-9 and TRBJ2-7, is as follows: DTGVSQNPRHKITKRGQNVTFRCDPISEHNRLYWYRQTLGQGPEFLTYFQNEAQLEKSRLLSDRFSAERPKGSFSTLEIQRTEQGDSAMYLCASGEWGQAGGPYEQYFGPGTRLTVT.